This T cell receptor beta chain was sequenced during a study of T cell responses to AZD1222 COVID-19 vaccine (dated by TCRdb to the early 2020s). About the full investigation: A total of 230 to 250 trial participants underwent TCR sequencing, of whom roughly 210 had received two doses of AZD1222 and some 25 had received two doses of the MenACWY control vaccine. Trial participants were enrolled by age into 18-55, 56-69 and 70-plus year subgroups, with 148, 28 and 57 TCR-sequenced participants respectively. Study-wide findings and limitations: In the small 56-69-year group, the increase in depth fell short of significance, most likely because of low power. Most participants were white British and females outnumbered males, and the authors suggested that clonal diversity may have been underestimated. Because no day 14 peak-response samples were available, repertoires were characterized only after the peak T cell response. After two AZD1222 doses, spike-specific TCR breadth and depth were significantly higher than at day 0 and than in MenACWY recipients. The vaccine-associated CD4 TCRs covered the entire spike protein, and the dominant responses fell in regions 160-218 and 743-854. Reportedly, almost half of the unique spike-specific TCRs recognized epitopes lying outside the regions that are mutated in the B.1.351 and B.1.1.7 variants. Conclusions about previously exposed vaccinees were limited because only six AZD1222 recipients were SARS-CoV-2 seropositive at baseline.

Here V drops 2 bases and J drops 2 bases, and the junction holds 5 bases not matched to any gene. The CDR3 holds 15 amino acids from the cysteine to the phenylalanine. CDR3 DNA only is kept here, 45 bases in frame from base 1. CDR1 is given as SGHTA and CDR2 as FQGNSA, both from the germline V gene. On this clone: Its antigen target is currently unknown. One base away there is no much larger clone; base qualities are not given.

The time point label on this specimen signifies: about 28 days (+/-7) after the second vaccine dose. Because spike-specific TCR depth and breadth did not differ between the two schedules, AZD1222 recipients who got a second dose at roughly 4 weeks were pooled with those who got a second dose at roughly 12 weeks. Samples from vaccinated people were obtained from the UK trials COV001 and COV002, which included a single-blind randomized controlled phase 2/3 trial of AZD1222 (ChAdOx1 nCoV-19) in healthy adults. Trial participant PBMC samples were collected at day 0 and day 28 after the second dose for TCRbeta chain sequencing. The CDR3 regions of human TCRbeta chains were analyzed by immunosequencing. Regarding the original processing steps: TCRs in the repertoires were compared against a reference library of SARS-CoV-2-specific TCRs that had been generated with the MIRA antigen-specificity platform. Breadth meant the fraction of unique TCRs that were SARS-CoV-2-associated, whereas depth meant the fraction of total T cells that were SARS-CoV-2-associated. Each spike-specific TCR was assigned to its reactive spike region and to a CD4 or CD8 class using the MIRA data. Log10-transformed breadth and depth values were compared by one-way ANOVA with Sidak's multiple comparisons tests. TCRdb obtained this table from immuneACCESS and retained in-frame rearrangements with V and J assigned. These tables miss some clones; where compared with another copy, unresolved V genes account for less than half of the shortfall, and the remainder is unexplained. V, J and clone size were drawn from that table, and D and trimming were deduced from the DNA. This sample comprises under 150,000 clones, approximately 90% of them detected only once. Clones ranked in the top ten supply 6.5% of the sample.

The material sequenced was peripheral blood, taken 28 days after the second AZD1222 dose. The V gene is TRBV7-2 and the J gene is TRBJ2-7; TRBD2 matches 8 bases in the middle. This TCR was sampled from an adult who received the AZD1222 COVID-19 vaccine. The CDR3 protein is CASSLSRGGAYEQYF. The base sequence is TGTGCCAGCAGCTTAAGTCGGGGGGGCGCCTACGAGCAGTACTTC.